This TCR beta chain was retrieved from a study of blood T cell repertoires in COVID-19. Sequencing used immunoSEQ multiplex PCR; TCRdb keeps in-frame clones, though not all of them. The repertoire has about 160,000 clones, under 95% of them found once; the top ten carry roughly 19%. This CDR3 region has 15 residues. Germline lookup yields CDR1 MNHNS and CDR2 SASEGT. V was pared by 0 bases and J by 4 bases, with 12 bases between. This chain joins TRBV6-1 and TRBJ1-2, with a weak D call TRBD1 (5 bases). This clonotype was obtained from a man in his 60s with active or convalescent COVID-19. The sample was peripheral blood. The CDR3 loop is CASSEATAGFYGYTF. The CDR3 DNA is TGTGCCAGCAGTGAAGCCACCGCAGGGTTCTATGGCTACACCTTC.